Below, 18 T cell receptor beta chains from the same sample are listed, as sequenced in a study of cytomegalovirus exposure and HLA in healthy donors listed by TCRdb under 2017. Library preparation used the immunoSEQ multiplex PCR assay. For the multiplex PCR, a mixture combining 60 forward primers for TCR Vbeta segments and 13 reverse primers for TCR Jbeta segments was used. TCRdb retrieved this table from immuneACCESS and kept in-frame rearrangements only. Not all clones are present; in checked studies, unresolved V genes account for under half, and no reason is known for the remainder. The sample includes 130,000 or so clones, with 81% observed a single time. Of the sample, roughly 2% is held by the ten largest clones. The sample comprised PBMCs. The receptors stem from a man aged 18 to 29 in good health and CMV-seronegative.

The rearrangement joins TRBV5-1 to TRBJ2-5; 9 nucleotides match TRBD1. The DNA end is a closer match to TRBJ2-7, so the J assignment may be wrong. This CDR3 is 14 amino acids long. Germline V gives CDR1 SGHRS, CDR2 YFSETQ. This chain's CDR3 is CASRRTGDSYEQYF. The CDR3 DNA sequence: TGCGCCAGCCGCAGGACAGGGGACTCCTACGAGCAGTACTTC.

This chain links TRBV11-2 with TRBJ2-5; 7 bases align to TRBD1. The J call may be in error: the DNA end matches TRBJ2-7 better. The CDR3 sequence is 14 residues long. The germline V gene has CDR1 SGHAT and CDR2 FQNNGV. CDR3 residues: CASSLGDSSYEQYF. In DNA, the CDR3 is TGTGCCAGCAGCTTGGGGGACAGTTCCTACGAGCAGTACTTC.

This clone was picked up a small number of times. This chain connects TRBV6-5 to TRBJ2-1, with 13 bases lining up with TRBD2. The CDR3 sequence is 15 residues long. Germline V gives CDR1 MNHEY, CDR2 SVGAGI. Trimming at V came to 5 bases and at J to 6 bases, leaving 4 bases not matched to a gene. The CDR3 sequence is CASSPGLAGANEQFF. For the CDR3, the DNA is TGTGCCAGCAGTCCCGGACTAGCGGGGGCCAATGAGCAGTTCTTC.

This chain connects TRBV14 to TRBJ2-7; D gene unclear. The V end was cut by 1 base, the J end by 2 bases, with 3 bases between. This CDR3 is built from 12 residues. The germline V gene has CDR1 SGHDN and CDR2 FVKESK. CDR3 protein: CASSQVAYEQYF. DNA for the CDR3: TGTGCCAGCAGCCAAGTCGCCTACGAGCAGTACTTC. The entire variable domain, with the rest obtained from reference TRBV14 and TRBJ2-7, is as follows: EAGVTQFPSHSVIEKGQTVTLRCDPISGHDNLYWYRRVMGKEIKFLLHFVKESKQDESGMPNNRFLAERTGGTYSTLKVQPAELEDSGVYFCASSQVAYEQYFGPGTRLTVT.

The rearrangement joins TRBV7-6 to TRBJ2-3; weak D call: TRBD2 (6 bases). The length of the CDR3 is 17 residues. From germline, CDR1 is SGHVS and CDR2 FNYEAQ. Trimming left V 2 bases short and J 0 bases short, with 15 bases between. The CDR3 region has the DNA TGTGCCAGCAGCTTATCCCCCGGGGGACGTAGCACAGATACGCAGTATTTT. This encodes CASSLSPGGRSTDTQYF. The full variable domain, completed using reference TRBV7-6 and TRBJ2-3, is GAGVSQSPRYKVTKRGQDVALRCDPISGHVSLYWYRQALGQGPEFLTYFNYEAQQDKSGLPNDRFSAERPEGSISTLTIQRTEQRDSAMYRCASSLSPGGRSTDTQYFGPGTRLTVL.

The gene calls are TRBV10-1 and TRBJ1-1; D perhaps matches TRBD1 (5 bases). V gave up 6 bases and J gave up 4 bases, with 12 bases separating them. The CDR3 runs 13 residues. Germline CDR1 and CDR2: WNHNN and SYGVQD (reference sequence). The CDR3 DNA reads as TGCGCCAGCAGAGCCAGGGAAAGCACTGAAGCTTTCTTT. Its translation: CASRARESTEAFF.

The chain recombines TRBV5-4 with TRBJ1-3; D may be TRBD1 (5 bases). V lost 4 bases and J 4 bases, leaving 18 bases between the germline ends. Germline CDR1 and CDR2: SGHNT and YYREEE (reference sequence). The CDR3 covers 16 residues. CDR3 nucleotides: TGTGCCAGCAGCCGAAATCTAGGGGTATCGGGAAACACCATATATTTT. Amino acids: CASSRNLGVSGNTIYF. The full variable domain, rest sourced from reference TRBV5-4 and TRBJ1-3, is ETGVTQSPTHLIKTRGQQVTLRCSSQSGHNTVSWYQQALGQGPQFIFQYYREEENGRGNFPPRFSGLQFPNYSSELNVNALELDDSALYLCASSRNLGVSGNTIYFGEGSWLTVV.

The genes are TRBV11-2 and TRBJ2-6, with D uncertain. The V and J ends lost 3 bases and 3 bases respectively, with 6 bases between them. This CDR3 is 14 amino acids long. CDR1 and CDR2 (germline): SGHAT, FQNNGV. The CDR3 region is CASSFGSGANVLTF. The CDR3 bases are TGTGCCAGCAGCTTTGGTAGTGGGGCCAACGTCCTGACTTTC.

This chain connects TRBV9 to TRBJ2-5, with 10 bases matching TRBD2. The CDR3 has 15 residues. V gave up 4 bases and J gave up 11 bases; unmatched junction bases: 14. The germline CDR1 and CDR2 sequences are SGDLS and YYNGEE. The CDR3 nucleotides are TGTGCCAGCAGCCCCCTGGCCGGGACTAGCGTAGAGCAGTACTTC. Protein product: CASSPLAGTSVEQYF.

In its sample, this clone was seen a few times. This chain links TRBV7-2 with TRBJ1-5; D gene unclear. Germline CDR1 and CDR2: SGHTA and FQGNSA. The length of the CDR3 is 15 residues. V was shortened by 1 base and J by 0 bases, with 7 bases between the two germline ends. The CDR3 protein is CASSLVAGSNQPQHF. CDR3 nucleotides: TGTGCCAGCAGCTTAGTAGCCGGTAGCAATCAGCCCCAGCATTTT.

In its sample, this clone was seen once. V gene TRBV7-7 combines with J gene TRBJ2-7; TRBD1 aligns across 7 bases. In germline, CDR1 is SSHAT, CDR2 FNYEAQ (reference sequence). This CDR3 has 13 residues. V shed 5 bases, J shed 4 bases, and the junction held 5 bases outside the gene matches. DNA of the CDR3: TGTGCCAGCAGCCTAGGACAGGAGTACGAGCAGTACTTC. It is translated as CASSLGQEYEQYF.

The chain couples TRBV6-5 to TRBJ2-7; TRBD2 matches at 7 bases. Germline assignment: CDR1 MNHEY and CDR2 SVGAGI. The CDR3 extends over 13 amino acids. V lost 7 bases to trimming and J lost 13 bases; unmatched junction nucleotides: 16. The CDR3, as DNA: TGTGCCAGCACCACATCTGGCGGGGGACGGTTTTACTTC. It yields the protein CASTTSGGGRFYF.

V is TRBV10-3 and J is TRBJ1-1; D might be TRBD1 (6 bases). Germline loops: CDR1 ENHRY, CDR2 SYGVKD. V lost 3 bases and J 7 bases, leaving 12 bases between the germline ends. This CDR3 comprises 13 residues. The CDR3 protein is CAISEAGTYEAFF. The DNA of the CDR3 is TGTGCCATCAGTGAAGCCGGGACATATGAAGCTTTCTTT.

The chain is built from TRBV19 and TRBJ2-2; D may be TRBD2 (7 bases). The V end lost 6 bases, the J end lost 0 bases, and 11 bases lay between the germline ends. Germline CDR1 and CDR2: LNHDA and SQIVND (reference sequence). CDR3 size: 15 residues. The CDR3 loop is CASSGGGPNTGELFF. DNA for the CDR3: TGTGCCAGTAGCGGCGGGGGCCCGAACACCGGGGAGCTGTTTTTT.

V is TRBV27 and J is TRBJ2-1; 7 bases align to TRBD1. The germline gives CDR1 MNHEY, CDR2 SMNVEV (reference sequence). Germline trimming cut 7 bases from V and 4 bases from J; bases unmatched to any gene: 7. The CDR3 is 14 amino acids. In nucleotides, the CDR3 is TGTGCCAGCAAACCGGGACAGACTTACAATGAGCAGTTCTTC. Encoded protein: CASKPGQTYNEQFF.

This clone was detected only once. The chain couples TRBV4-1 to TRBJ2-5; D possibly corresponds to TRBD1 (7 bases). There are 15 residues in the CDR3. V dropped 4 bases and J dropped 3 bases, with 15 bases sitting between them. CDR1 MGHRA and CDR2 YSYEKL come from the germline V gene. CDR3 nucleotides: TGCGCCAGCAGCCCCAGCAGGGGGGTGAAAGAGACCCAGTACTTC. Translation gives CASSPSRGVKETQYF.

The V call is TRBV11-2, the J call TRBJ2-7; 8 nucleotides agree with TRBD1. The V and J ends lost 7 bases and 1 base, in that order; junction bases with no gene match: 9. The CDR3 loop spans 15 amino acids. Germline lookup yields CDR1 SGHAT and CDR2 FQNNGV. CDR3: CASTAGTGYSYEQYF. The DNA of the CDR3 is TGTGCCAGCACCGCCGGGACAGGTTATTCCTACGAGCAGTACTTC.

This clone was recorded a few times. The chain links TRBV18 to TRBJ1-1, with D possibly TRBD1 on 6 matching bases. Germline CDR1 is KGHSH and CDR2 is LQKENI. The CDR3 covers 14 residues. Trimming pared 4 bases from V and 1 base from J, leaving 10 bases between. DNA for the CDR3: TGTGCCAGCTCACTCGGACAGAGGAACACTGAAGCTTTCTTT. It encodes CASSLGQRNTEAFF.